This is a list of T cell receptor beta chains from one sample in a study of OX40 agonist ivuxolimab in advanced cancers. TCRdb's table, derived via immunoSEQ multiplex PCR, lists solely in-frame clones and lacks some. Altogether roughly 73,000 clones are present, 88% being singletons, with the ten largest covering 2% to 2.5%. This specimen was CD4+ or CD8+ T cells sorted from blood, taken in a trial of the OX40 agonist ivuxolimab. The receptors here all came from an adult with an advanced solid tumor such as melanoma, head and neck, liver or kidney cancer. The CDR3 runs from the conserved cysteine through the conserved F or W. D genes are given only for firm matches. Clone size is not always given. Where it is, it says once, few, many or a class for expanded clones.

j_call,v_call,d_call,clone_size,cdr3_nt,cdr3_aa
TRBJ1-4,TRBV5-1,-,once,TGCGCCAGCAGCTTGGGGCAGGGTGAAAAACTGTTTTTT,CASSLGQGEKLFF
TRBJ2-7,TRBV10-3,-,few,TGTGCCATCAGTGGTTTAGACAGCTCCTACGAGCAGTACTTC,CAISGLDSSYEQYF
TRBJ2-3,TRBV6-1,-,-,TGTGCCAGCCTCGAGGAGCGGGCCACTCCAGATACGCAGTATTTT,CASLEERATPDTQYF
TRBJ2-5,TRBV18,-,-,TGTGCCAGCTCATCAGGGGCCGGGGAGACCCAGTACTTC,CASSSGAGETQYF
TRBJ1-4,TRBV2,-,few,TGTGCCAGCAGTGTGAGAGCAGGAGGGGAAAAACTGTTTTTT,CASSVRAGGEKLFF
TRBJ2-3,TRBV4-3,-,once,TGCGCCAGCAGCTGGCTGGAAAGCACAGATACGCAGTATTTT,CASSWLESTDTQYF
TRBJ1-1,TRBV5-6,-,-,TGTGCCAGCAGCTTGTTGGCGTCGGGGGTACCTGAAGCTTTCTTT,CASSLLASGVPEAFF
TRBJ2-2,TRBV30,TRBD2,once,TGTGCCTGGAAACTAGCGGGCGGGAGCACCGGGGAGCTGTTTTTT,CAWKLAGGSTGELFF
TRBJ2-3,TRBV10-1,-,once,TGCGCCAGCAGATGGAGGGACGTCACAGATACGCAGTATTTT,CASRWRDVTDTQYF
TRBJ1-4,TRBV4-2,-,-,TGTGCCAGCAGCCAAGAGGGGGTCGCGGAAAAACTGTTTTTT,CASSQEGVAEKLFF
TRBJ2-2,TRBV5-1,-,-,TGCGCCAGCAGCTTGGGGGGAGCGGGCACCGGGGAGCTGTTTTTT,CASSLGGAGTGELFF
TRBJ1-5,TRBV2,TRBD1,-,TGTGCCAGCAGCCCACAGGGGGCGACGGGTCAGCCCCAGCATTTT,CASSPQGATGQPQHF
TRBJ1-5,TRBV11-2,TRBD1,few,TGTGCCAGCAGCTCGGACAGGCAAGGTTCAGCCCAGCATTTT,CASSSDRQGSAQHF
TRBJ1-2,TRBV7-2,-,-,TGTGCCAGCAGCTCAATTGGCTATGGCTACACCTTC,CASSSIGYGYTF
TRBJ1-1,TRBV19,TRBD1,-,TGTGCCAGTAGAGGACAGGGGGCGACTGAAGCTTTCTTT,CASRGQGATEAFF
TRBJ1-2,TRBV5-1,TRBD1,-,TGCGCCAGCAGCTTGGGACAGGGGGATGGCTACACCTTC,CASSLGQGDGYTF
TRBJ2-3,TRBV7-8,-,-,TGTGCCAGCAGCTTATACCAGGGCACAGATACGCAGTATTTT,CASSLYQGTDTQYF
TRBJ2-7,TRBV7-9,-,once,TGTGCCAGCAGCGATCCGGGAGCCGAGAGCTCCTACGAGCAGTACTTC,CASSDPGAESSYEQYF
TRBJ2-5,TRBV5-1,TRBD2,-,TGCGCCAGCAGCTTGGTCGCGGGGGGGTACCAAGAGACCCAGTACTTC,CASSLVAGGYQETQYF
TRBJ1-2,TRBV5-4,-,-,TGTGCCAGCAGCTTGAGGGCCTCACCAAGGGGGGCGTATGGCTACACCTTC,CASSLRASPRGAYGYTF
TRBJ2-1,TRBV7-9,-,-,TGTGCCAGCAGCACCCCGGACTCCCGCTCCTACAATGAGCAGTTCTTC,CASSTPDSRSYNEQFF
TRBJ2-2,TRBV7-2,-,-,TGTGCCAGCAGATCTTCCAGGCAGGGAGAAACCGGGGAGCTGTTTTTT,CASRSSRQGETGELFF
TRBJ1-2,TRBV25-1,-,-,TGTGCCAGCAGTGAAGGATCGGGGGCGCGTTATGGCTACACCTTC,CASSEGSGARYGYTF
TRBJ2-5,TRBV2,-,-,TGTGCCAGCAGTGATCAGGGACAAGAGACCCAGTACTTC,CASSDQGQETQYF
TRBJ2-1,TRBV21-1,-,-,TGTGCCAGCAGCGGGGAGGAGTTGGGGACAGGTCGGTACAATGAGCAGTTCTTC,CASSGEELGTGRYNEQFF
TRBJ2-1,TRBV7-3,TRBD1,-,TGTGCCAGCAGCGTACGCCCGGGACAGGGTCGGGATGAGCAGTTCTTC,CASSVRPGQGRDEQFF
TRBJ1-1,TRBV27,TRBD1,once,TGTGCCAGCAGAGAGGGGGCATCCGCAGCTTTCTTT,CASREGASAAFF
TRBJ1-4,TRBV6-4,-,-,TGTGCCAGCAGTGAAAGTCCGGGAGGTGAAAAACTGTTTTTT,CASSESPGGEKLFF